This entry features one T cell receptor beta chain sequence. Its antigen is not known. V lost 2 bases, J lost 4 bases, and 8 bases lay in between. From germline, CDR1 is MNHNS and CDR2 SASEGT. The CDR3 length is 13 residues. This entry belongs to a study of cytomegalovirus exposure and HLA in healthy donors. Across the study: Researchers found that around 80% of 350 to 500 genotyped donors fell within the Caucasian-associated ancestry cluster.

Findings of the study overall: Highly shared sequence variants in one cluster were likely a sequencing artifact.

The PCR used 60 Vbeta and 13 Jbeta primers. TCRdb keeps only in-frame clones here, not all; method: immunoSEQ multiplex PCR. The sample lists around 78,000 clones, less than 85% seen once, with over 0.95% in the top ten. This clonotype was sampled from a male donor in good health and CMV-seronegative. The specimen sequenced was PBMCs. V and J are TRBV6-1 and TRBJ2-5, with D possibly being TRBD2 (5 bases). CDR3 nucleotide sequence: TGTGCCAGCAGTGAACTGGGGAGAGAGACCCAGTACTTC. This sequence encodes CASSELGRETQYF.